Here is one TCR beta chain with its context. This clonotype was seen repeatedly, ten times or more. This receptor's antigen is unknown. Per-nucleotide qualities are absent, and no much larger clonotype sits a single base away. The library came from PCR. For sequencing, an Illumina HiSeq 2500 was employed. TCR libraries were prepared with molecular barcoding, using unique molecular identifiers to normalize TCRbeta repertoire quantification. Clones were called with MiXCR by TCRdb after fastp trimmed the public reads at Q25, and only in-frame beta chains were retained. All rows with the same CDR3 protein become a single entry with the most common DNA and genes. The sample contains over 550,000 distinct CDR3 sequences, over 9.5% of them found a single time. The ten largest make up around 4% of the sample. The entry originates in a study of T-cell reconstitution after alpha-beta-depleted transplantation in children (dated by TCRdb to about 2016). Study-wide context: Using TCR repertoire profiling, the study quantitatively followed how T-cell immune reconstitution unfolded in children after TCRalphabeta/CD19-depleted allogeneic hematopoietic cell transplantation.

The sample in question was PBMCs from the stem cell graft donor, obtained from the stem cell graft. This sequence was found in a human donor who donated a stem cell graft to a child with acute myeloid leukemia.

The DNA sequence is as follows: TGTGCCAGCAGTTACCCACAGGGGGGTCGAACTGAAGCTTTCTTT. It translates to CASSYPQGGRTEAFF. The V and J segments used are TRBV6-2 or TRBV6-3 and TRBJ1-1; 8 bases in the middle match TRBD1. Trimmed from V: 2 bases; trimmed from J: 5 bases; junction bases lacking a gene match: 7. The CDR3, cysteine through phenylalanine, is 15 amino acids long. Solely the CDR3 DNA is kept, with 45 bases framed from the first base. CDR1 and CDR2 were assigned from the germline V gene as MNHEY and SVGEGT.